The T cell receptor beta chain under discussion was sequenced for a study of blood T cell repertoires in COVID-19. Whole-study context: Acute and convalescent COVID-19 samples came from the United States, Italy and Spain.

Seattle enrolled patients during active infection and tracked them longitudinally. Germline V gene sequence: CDR1 SNHLY, CDR2 FYNNEI. The CDR3 length is 15 residues. V was clipped by 7 bases and J by 0 bases, with 13 bases between them. In its sample, this clone was seen once. As processed by the authors: Estimation of nucleated cell counts relied on the amplification of reference gene primers. The protocol was immunoSEQ multiplex PCR, while the TCRdb copy is restricted to in-frame clones and leaves out a portion. V, J and clone size reflect that table, while D and trimming were determined from the DNA. The sample has 250,000 to 300,000 clones, about 86% seen once.

The rearrangement joins TRBV2 to TRBJ1-5; D is unresolved. This sequence was found in a woman in her 70s with COVID-19, enrolled during active disease. Input material: peripheral blood. The CDR3 is CASKTSRDSNQPQHF. As DNA, the CDR3 is TGTGCCAGCAAGACATCGAGGGATAGCAATCAGCCCCAGCATTTT.